These 26 T cell receptor beta chains were sequenced from one sample in a study of T cell responses to AZD1222 COVID-19 vaccine. Assay: immunoSEQ multiplex PCR; the TCRdb copy retains only in-frame clones and omits some. The data hold 90,000 to 120,000 clones, with 75% to 95% observed a single time. The sequencing used peripheral blood, collected 28 days after the second AZD1222 dose. These receptors were collected from an adult who received the AZD1222 COVID-19 vaccine.

V gene TRBV6-4 combines with J gene TRBJ2-1, with 10 bases identical to TRBD2. The length of the CDR3 is 14 residues. Germline loops: CDR1 MRHNA, CDR2 SNTAGT. Trimming at V came to 2 bases and at J to 6 bases, leaving 1 base not matched to a gene. DNA of the CDR3: TGTGCCAGCAGTGACGCTAGCGGGAGCAATGAGCAGTTCTTC. Protein: CASSDASGSNEQFF.

V and J are TRBV5-1 and TRBJ2-7; D gene uncertain. V lost 4 bases to trimming and J lost 2 bases, with 13 bases between them. The CDR3 has 14 amino acids. Germline CDR1 and CDR2: SGHRS and YFSETQ. The DNA for the CDR3 is TGCGCCAGCAGCCCACCATCCTCCCCCTACGAGCAGTACTTC. Its protein is CASSPPSSPYEQYF.

V usage is TRBV11-2 and J usage is TRBJ1-6; D gene ambiguous. Looked up from germline, CDR1 is SGHAT and CDR2 is FQNNGV. V shed 0 bases and J shed 1 base, with 16 bases lying between them. The CDR3 loop spans 19 amino acids. The CDR3 here is CASSLDRSLQLSYNSPLHF. The CDR3 bases are TGTGCCAGCAGCTTAGATAGGAGTCTACAGTTGTCCTATAATTCACCCCTCCACTTT. Filled out from reference TRBV11-2 and TRBJ1-6, the complete variable domain reads EAGVAQSPRYKIIEKRQSVAFWCNPISGHATLYWYQQILGQGPKLLIQFQNNGVVDDSQLPKDRFSAERLKGVDSTLKIQPAKLEDSAVYLCASSLDRSLQLSYNSPLHFGNGTRLTVT.

V gene TRBV5-1 combines with J gene TRBJ1-2; the D gene is possibly TRBD1 (6 bases). The CDR3 length is 18 residues. The V gene's germline CDR1 is SGHRS and CDR2 YFSETQ. V shed 4 bases and J shed 1 base, with 23 bases lying between them. The CDR3 DNA is TGCGCCAGCAGCCCCCACGCCCCGGGATACAGGGTTAACTATGGCTACACCTTC. Translating gives CASSPHAPGYRVNYGYTF.

This chain joins TRBV28 and TRBJ1-1; D uncertain. V was pared by 3 bases and J by 1 base, with 12 bases between. The V gene's germline CDR1 is MDHEN and CDR2 SYDVKM. This CDR3 comprises 15 residues. The CDR3 region has the DNA TGTGCCAGCAGTTTTACGCAGACGACGAACACTGAAGCTTTCTTT. Its translation is CASSFTQTTNTEAFF.

This chain's CDR3 is CASSERAIAKNIQYF. The CDR3 nucleotides are TGCGCCAGCAGTGAGAGGGCTATAGCCAAAAACATTCAGTACTTC. The chain couples TRBV5-1 to TRBJ2-4, with D maybe TRBD2 (5 bases). Trimming removed 5 bases at V and 0 bases at J, with 12 bases between. The CDR3 is 15 residues long. From germline, CDR1 is SGHRS and CDR2 YFSETQ.

The V gene is TRBV24-1, the J gene TRBJ2-5, with D maybe TRBD1 (5 bases). Between the trimmed V and J ends, which lost 0 bases and 5 bases, there was a span of 15 bases. This CDR3 spans 16 amino acids. From germline, CDR1 is KGHDR and CDR2 SFDVKD. CDR3 DNA: TGTGCCACCAGTGATTTGCAGGGTTTGGGATGGGAGACCCAGTACTTC. Protein: CATSDLQGLGWETQYF.

The genes are TRBV23-1 and TRBJ1-3; possibly TRBD1 for D (5 bases). TRBV23-1 is an open reading frame whose function is uncertain. The CDR3 extends over 15 amino acids. Trimming shortened V by 8 bases and J by 2 bases, and 16 bases separated the two germline ends. The CDR3 DNA follows: TGCGCCAGCTCCCGATTAGACAGAACTGGAAACACCATATATTTT. It codes for CASSRLDRTGNTIYF.

V usage is TRBV28 and J usage is TRBJ2-2; tentatively, D is TRBD1 (6 bases). This CDR3 spans 12 amino acids. CDR1 is MDHEN, CDR2 SYDVKM, per germline. Trimming removed 6 bases at V and 9 bases at J, with 11 bases between. This chain's CDR3 is CASSPGQWELFF. CDR3 DNA sequence: TGTGCCAGCAGCCCAGGACAGTGGGAGCTGTTTTTT. The full variable domain, rest sourced from reference TRBV28 and TRBJ2-2, is DVKVTQSSRYLVKRTGEKVFLECVQDMDHENMFWYRQDPGLGLRLIYFSYDVKMKEKGDIPEGYSVSREKKERFSLILESASTNQTSMYLCASSPGQWELFFGEGSRLTVL.

The gene calls are TRBV5-6 and TRBJ2-7, with D possibly matching TRBD2 (5 bases). The V gene lost 2 bases and the J gene lost 0 bases, with 6 bases spanning the gap. This CDR3 has 13 residues. CDR1 and CDR2 from the germline V gene are SGHDT and YYEEEE. The CDR3 nucleotides read TGTGCCAGCAGCTTTCGGGGCTCCTACGAGCAGTACTTC. Residues: CASSFRGSYEQYF. The full variable domain, rest sourced from reference TRBV5-6 and TRBJ2-7, is DAGVTQSPTHLIKTRGQQVTLRCSPKSGHDTVSWYQQALGQGPQFIFQYYEEEERQRGNFPDRFSGHQFPNYSSELNVNALLLGDSALYLCASSFRGSYEQYFGPGTRLTVT.

The chain employs TRBV5-4 and TRBJ1-1; a weak D match, TRBD1 (6 bases). Looked up from germline, CDR1 is SGHNT and CDR2 is YYREEE (reference sequence). Deletions cut 4 bases from V and 1 base from J, with 11 bases between. The length of the CDR3 is 14 residues. CDR3 in amino acids: CASSTGQRNTEAFF. DNA of the CDR3: TGTGCCAGCAGCACGGGACAAAGGAACACTGAAGCTTTCTTT.

This clone was picked up a small number of times. The gene calls are TRBV6-5 and TRBJ1-1, with unresolved D. This CDR3 comprises 11 residues. V was cut by 6 bases and J by 1 base, with 3 bases left in between. Germline loops: CDR1 MNHEY, CDR2 SVGAGI. The CDR3 DNA reads TGTGCCAGCAGAGCGAACACTGAAGCTTTCTTT. It is translated as CASRANTEAFF.

V usage is TRBV27 and J usage is TRBJ2-5; D is perhaps TRBD1 (7 bases). Germline CDR1 is MNHEY and CDR2 is SMNVEV (reference sequence). The CDR3 sequence is 18 residues long. The V and J ends lost 3 bases and 2 bases respectively, with 22 bases between them. This CDR3 is CASSLTGFSRGGQETQYF. The CDR3, as DNA: TGTGCCAGCAGTTTGACAGGGTTTAGCAGAGGGGGGCAAGAGACCCAGTACTTC.

This CDR3 is CASSPREGEKLFF. In nucleotides, the CDR3 is TGTGCCAGCAGTCCTCGGGAGGGTGAAAAACTGTTTTTT. J is TRBJ1-4 and V is TRBV28, with D unresolved. Germline CDR1 reads MDHEN; CDR2 reads SYDVKM. V lost 5 bases, J lost 7 bases, and 11 bases lay in between. The CDR3 runs 13 residues.

In DNA, the CDR3 is TGCAGCGTTGAAGATATTACGAGGGCCAGGGACTATGGCTACACCTTC. This sequence encodes CSVEDITRARDYGYTF. V is TRBV29-1 and J is TRBJ1-2; D perhaps matches TRBD1 (5 bases). Germline V gives CDR1 SQVTM, CDR2 ANQGSEA. This CDR3 region has 16 residues. V lost 0 bases to trimming and J lost 3 bases, with 17 bases between them.

The chain has TRBV20-1 and TRBJ2-1, with 7 bases matching TRBD1. The CDR3 length is 11 residues. V lost 4 bases and J lost 14; bases outside the gene matches: 8. Germline V lookup: CDR1 DFQATT, CDR2 SNEGSKA (reference sequence). DNA of the CDR3: TGCAGTGCTAAGACAGGGCTCCTAGAGTTCTTC. Its translation: CSAKTGLLEFF.

In its sample, this clone was seen once. The rearrangement joins TRBV9 to TRBJ1-1, with 7 bases that match TRBD1. Germline V gene data show CDR1 as SGDLS and CDR2 as YYNGEE. The CDR3 length is 14 residues. V was clipped by 5 bases and J by 5 bases; unmatched bases: 9. This CDR3 is CASSPNRGGTEAFF. CDR3 in DNA: TGTGCCAGCAGTCCTAACAGGGGAGGGACTGAAGCTTTCTTT.

The V and J genes are TRBV9 and TRBJ2-1; 14 bases map to TRBD2. CDR1 and CDR2 (germline): SGDLS, YYNGEE. V was pared by 0 bases and J by 3 bases, with 5 bases of the junction left unmatched. The length of the CDR3 is 18 residues. The CDR3 DNA is TGTGCCAGCAGCGTAGACGGACTAGCGGGAGGAATCTACAATGAGCAGTTCTTC. Its protein product is CASSVDGLAGGIYNEQFF.

CDR3: CASSQRSALTANRYEQYF. The CDR3 DNA reads TGTGCCAGCAGCCAAAGAAGCGCTTTAACGGCGAACCGCTACGAGCAGTACTTC. The gene calls are TRBV14 and TRBJ2-7, with D hard to call. The CDR3 length is 18 residues. Germline lookup yields CDR1 SGHDN and CDR2 FVKESK. V lost 2 bases, J lost 3 bases, and 23 bases lay in between.

This clone appeared once. The chain carries TRBV2 and TRBJ1-1; no reliable D call. The CDR3 is 13 residues long. Trimming removed 6 bases at V and 0 bases at J, with 8 bases between. CDR1 SNHLY and CDR2 FYNNEI come from the germline V gene. Here the CDR3 DNA reads TGTGCCAGCAGGATTCTTTTGAACACTGAAGCTTTCTTT. Its translation: CASRILLNTEAFF.

This clone appeared a few times. The chain uses TRBV27 and TRBJ1-5, with D unresolved. The CDR3 sequence is 12 residues long. Trimming stripped 6 bases from V and 2 bases from J, with 5 bases between. In germline, CDR1 is MNHEY, CDR2 SMNVEV (reference sequence). The DNA for the CDR3 is TGTGCCAGCAGCGGAGGCAATCAGCCCCAGCATTTT. This codes for CASSGGNQPQHF.

Worth noting for this clone: Compared with germline, one end of the junction differs, possibly owing to a read error. CDR3: CSVELDGGQTF. CDR3 nucleotides: TGCAGCGTTGAATTGGATGGAGGACAAACCTTC. The chain carries TRBV29-1 and TRBJ2-7, with D perhaps assigned TRBD1 or TRBD2 (5 bases each). The CDR3 has 11 residues. The germline V gene has CDR1 SQVTM and CDR2 ANQGSEA.

The V and J genes are TRBV13 and TRBJ2-1; 7 nucleotides match TRBD2. This CDR3 has 16 residues. V lost 4 bases to trimming and J lost 7 bases; unmatched junction nucleotides: 13. Germline values: CDR1 PRHDT, CDR2 FYEKMQ (reference sequence). CDR3 residues: CASSSERLAALNEQFF. The DNA for the CDR3 is TGTGCCAGCAGCTCCGAAAGACTAGCAGCGTTGAATGAGCAGTTCTTC. Complete variable domain (other parts from reference TRBV13 and TRBJ2-1): AAGVIQSPRHLIKEKRETATLKCYPIPRHDTVYWYQQGPGQDPQFLISFYEKMQSDKGSIPDRFSAQQFSDYHSELNMSSLELGDSALYFCASSSERLAALNEQFFGPGTRLTVL.

The chain joins TRBV5-6 to TRBJ2-5, with D possibly matching TRBD2 (6 bases). Trimming removed 3 bases from V and 6 bases from J, with 15 bases in between. The CDR3 length is 14 residues. Germline CDR1 reads SGHDT; CDR2 reads YYEEEE. The CDR3 coding sequence is TGTGCCAGCAGCTCTAGCGCAGGGATGAAGACCCAGTACTTC. It is translated as CASSSSAGMKTQYF. Looking up the rest from reference TRBV5-6 and TRBJ2-5 gives the full variable domain: DAGVTQSPTHLIKTRGQQVTLRCSPKSGHDTVSWYQQALGQGPQFIFQYYEEEERQRGNFPDRFSGHQFPNYSSELNVNALLLGDSALYLCASSSSAGMKTQYFGPGTRLLVL.

J is TRBJ1-1 and V is TRBV6-5, with no clear D. The CDR3 runs 14 residues. Looked up from germline, CDR1 is MNHEY and CDR2 is SVGAGI. V was clipped by 2 bases and J by 8 bases, with 15 bases between them. This chain's CDR3 is CASSYQPAEPEAFF. The DNA of the CDR3 is TGTGCCAGCAGTTACCAACCGGCGGAGCCGGAAGCTTTCTTT.

This sequence joins TRBV6-5 and TRBJ2-3; TRBD2 matches at 10 bases. The V gene's germline CDR1 is MNHEY and CDR2 SVGAGI. The CDR3 runs 15 residues. V was clipped by 6 bases and J by 2 bases; unmatched bases: 5. This CDR3 reads CASRRSGRLTDTQYF. CDR3 nucleotides: TGTGCCAGCAGGCGTAGCGGGAGGCTCACAGATACGCAGTATTTT.